The entry below gives a single T cell receptor beta chain sequence along with its context. What it binds is not known. The time point is: blood 4 weeks post-SBRT, at nephrectomy. Documented treatment: 15 Gy SBRT to primary tumor, nephrectomy 4 weeks later. The V end lost 0 bases, the J end lost 8 bases, and 9 bases lay between the germline ends. The CDR3 loop spans 13 amino acids. The germline V gene encodes CDR1 SGHRS and CDR2 YFSETQ. This record comes from a study of radiation and T cells in renal cell carcinoma. The study, taken as a whole, reports: From baseline, blood top tumor clonotypes peaked at 2 weeks post-radiation.

The data were produced by immunoSEQ multiplex PCR, yet TCRdb's version contains in-frame clones alone and is incomplete. The table includes fewer than 200,000 clones, about 87% detected once. V is TRBV5-1 and J is TRBJ1-5, with unresolved D. The receptor's source is a woman aged 45 to 65 with renal cell carcinoma. Here the sequenced sample was blood, taken from a patient whose treatment included radiotherapy and nephrectomy. In DNA form, the CDR3 reads TGCGCCAGCAGCTTGGTAGGGTATGAGCCCCAGCATTTT. Translating it yields CASSLVGYEPQHF.